The entry below gives a single T cell receptor (beta chain) sequence along with its context. The data derive from a study of T cell responses to AZD1222 COVID-19 vaccine. Germline V gene lookup returns CDR1 LNHDA and CDR2 SQIVND (reference sequence). The CDR3 consists of 14 residues. The germline V and J ends were trimmed by 3 bases and 4 bases, with 11 bases remaining between them. The assay was immunoSEQ multiplex PCR, and TCRdb's table has in-frame clones only and misses some. The top ten clones hold 5% to 6.5% of a sample with about 67,000 clones, roughly 80% of them seen once. The starting material was peripheral blood, obtained 28 days after the second AZD1222 dose. The chain recombines TRBV19 with TRBJ2-3; tentative D call: TRBD2 (5 bases). The TCR comes from an adult who received the AZD1222 COVID-19 vaccine. CDR3 sequence reads: CASSIVARADTQYF. In nucleotides, the CDR3 is TGTGCCAGTAGTATTGTAGCGAGGGCAGATACGCAGTATTTT.